This T cell receptor (beta chain) was identified in a study of blood T cell repertoires in COVID-19. Enrollees, about 18 to 95 years old, lived in some 24 US areas. Recovered status applied to Cohort 3 donors who had two consecutive negative PCRs. It also applied to those with clearance or with symptom resolution. Germline-derived CDR1 and CDR2 are LNHDA and SQIVND (reference sequence). The CDR3 loop spans 17 amino acids. The germline V and J ends were trimmed by 2 bases and 5 bases, with 19 bases remaining between them. TCRdb's table, derived via immunoSEQ multiplex PCR, lists solely in-frame clones and lacks some. The data show 200,000 to 250,000 clones, roughly nine tenths seen once.

The material sequenced was PBMCs or T cells enriched from blood (not recorded which). The chain recombines TRBV19 with TRBJ1-5, with unresolved D. The source is a woman in her 30s who had recovered from COVID-19. The CDR3 nucleotides read TGTGCCAGTAGTATACTCCTTTCAGAGGGAGTCGATCAGCCCCAGCATTTT. It translates to CASSILLSEGVDQPQHF.